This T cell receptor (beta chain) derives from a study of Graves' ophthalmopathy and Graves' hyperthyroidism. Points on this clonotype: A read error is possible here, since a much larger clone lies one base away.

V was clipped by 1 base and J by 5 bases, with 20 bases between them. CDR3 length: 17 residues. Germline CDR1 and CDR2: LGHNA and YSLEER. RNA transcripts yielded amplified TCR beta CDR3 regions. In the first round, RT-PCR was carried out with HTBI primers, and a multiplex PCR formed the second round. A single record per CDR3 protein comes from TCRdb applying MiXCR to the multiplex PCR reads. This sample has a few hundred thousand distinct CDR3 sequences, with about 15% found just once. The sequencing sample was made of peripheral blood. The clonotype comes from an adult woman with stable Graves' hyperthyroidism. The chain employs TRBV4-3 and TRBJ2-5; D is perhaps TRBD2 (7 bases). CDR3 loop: CASSQGPGRGAFETQYF. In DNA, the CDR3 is TGCGCCAGCAGCCAAGGCCCGGGACGGGGGGCTTTTGAGACCCAGTACTTC.